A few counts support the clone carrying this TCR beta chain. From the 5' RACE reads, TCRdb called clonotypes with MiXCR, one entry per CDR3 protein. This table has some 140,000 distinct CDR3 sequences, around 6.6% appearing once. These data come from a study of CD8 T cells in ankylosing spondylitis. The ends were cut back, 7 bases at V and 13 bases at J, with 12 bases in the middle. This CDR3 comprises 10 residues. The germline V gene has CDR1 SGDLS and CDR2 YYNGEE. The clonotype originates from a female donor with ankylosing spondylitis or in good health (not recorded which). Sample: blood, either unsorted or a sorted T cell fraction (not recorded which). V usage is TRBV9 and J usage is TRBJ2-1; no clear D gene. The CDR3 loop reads CASGPMAQFF. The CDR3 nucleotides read TGTGCCAGCGGACCCATGGCCCAGTTCTTC.